The next 29 T cell receptor beta chains were all read from a single sample in a study of OX40 agonist ivuxolimab in advanced cancers. The method was immunoSEQ multiplex PCR; TCRdb's version includes in-frame clones alone and lacks a portion of them. The repertoire holds almost 85,000 clones, with approximately 89% as singletons. Specimen: CD4+ or CD8+ T cells sorted from blood, collected in a trial of the OX40 agonist ivuxolimab. The receptor source for this set is an adult with an advanced solid tumor such as melanoma, head and neck, liver or kidney cancer.

The V and J genes are TRBV27 and TRBJ2-2; the match to TRBD1 covers 7 bases. Per germline, CDR1 MNHEY and CDR2 SMNVEV (reference sequence). The CDR3 length is 14 residues. The V and J ends lost 6 bases and 5 bases, in that order; junction bases with no gene match: 6. CDR3 residues: CASRRTGGTGELFF. For the CDR3, the DNA is TGTGCCAGCAGACGGACAGGCGGTACCGGGGAGCTGTTTTTT.

The chain carries TRBV6-5 and TRBJ2-1, with 7 positions matching TRBD2. The CDR3 contains 15 residues. V lost 6 bases and J lost 7; bases outside the gene matches: 12. Germline V lookup: CDR1 MNHEY, CDR2 SVGAGI. The CDR3 loop is CASRGGTTMGNEQFF. CDR3 nucleotides: TGTGCCAGCAGGGGGGGGACTACCATGGGGAATGAGCAGTTCTTC.

The chain joins TRBV4-1 to TRBJ1-1; tentative D call: TRBD1 (6 bases). The CDR3 runs 12 residues. Germline loops: CDR1 MGHRA, CDR2 YSYEKL. V lost 2 bases, J lost 6 bases, and 7 bases lay in between. CDR3 amino acids: CASSQTGPEAFF. CDR3 in DNA: TGCGCCAGCAGCCAAACAGGGCCTGAAGCTTTCTTT.

This clone came up once. The rearrangement uses TRBV18 and TRBJ1-1, with 10 bases lining up with TRBD1. Per germline, CDR1 KGHSH and CDR2 LQKENI. This CDR3 comprises 14 residues. With V trimmed by 6 bases and J by 5 bases, 6 bases remained unmatched. CDR3 nucleotide sequence: TGTGCCAGCTCCCTGGGACAGGGGCGAACTGAAGCTTTCTTT. Amino acids: CASSLGQGRTEAFF.

Details on this clone: The sample has other DNA sequences that encode this CDR3 too. The CDR3 DNA reads as TGTGCCAGCAGCTTACGCGGGGTCGGGGAGCAGTACTTC. This sequence encodes CASSLRGVGEQYF. The rearrangement links TRBV11-2 to TRBJ2-7, with D possibly TRBD2 on 6 matching bases. Germline V lookup: CDR1 SGHAT, CDR2 FQNNGV. The CDR3 loop spans 13 amino acids. Trimming cost V 2 bases and J 7 bases, with 12 bases left between them.

The V gene is TRBV5-1, the J gene TRBJ1-1; no clear D. Germline loops: CDR1 SGHRS, CDR2 YFSETQ. This CDR3 is built from 13 residues. V lost 4 bases and J 3 bases, leaving 10 bases between the germline ends. CDR3 protein: CASSSQVDTEAFF. CDR3 in DNA: TGCGCCAGCAGCAGCCAGGTTGACACTGAAGCTTTCTTT. The full variable domain, completed using reference TRBV5-1 and TRBJ1-1, is KAGVTQTPRYLIKTRGQQVTLSCSPISGHRSVSWYQQTPGQGLQFLFEYFSETQRNKGNFPGRFSGRQFSNSRSEMNVSTLELGDSALYLCASSSQVDTEAFFGQGTRLTVV.

The chain couples TRBV7-9 to TRBJ2-1; D could derive from TRBD1 or TRBD2 (5 bases each). The germline V and J ends were trimmed by 2 bases and 7 bases, with 18 bases remaining between them. The CDR3 spans 16 residues. Germline CDR1 and CDR2: SEHNR and FQNEAQ (reference sequence). CDR3 coding DNA: TGTGCCAGCAGCTTATTGGGTAACGCAGGGAGAAATGAGCAGTTCTTC. Protein: CASSLLGNAGRNEQFF.

The J gene is TRBJ2-5, the V gene TRBV19; a possible D gene is TRBD2 (6 bases). The CDR3 loop spans 14 amino acids. Germline CDR1 LNHDA, CDR2 SQIVND (reference sequence). V lost 3 bases and J lost 2, with 10 bases in between. For the CDR3, the DNA is TGTGCCAGTAGTATCGGCGGGGTGCAAGAGACCCAGTACTTC. This encodes CASSIGGVQETQYF.

Worth noting for this clone: No DNA is shown, since the ends of the CDR3 on it are uncertain; the CDR3 is the one TCRdb lists. The V gene is TRBV30, the J gene TRBJ1-2; the table names TRBD1, a call not compared with the DNA. CDR1 GTSNPN and CDR2 SVGIG come from the germline V gene (reference sequence). Ends included, the CDR3 has 13 residues. This CDR3 reads CAWSVGQGAVGTF.

V gene TRBV9 combines with J gene TRBJ1-4; D is unclear. Per the germline V gene, CDR1 is SGDLS and CDR2 is YYNGEE. With 5 bases removed from V and 8 bases from J, the gap between germline ends came to 25 bases. The CDR3 runs 17 residues. CDR3 coding DNA: TGTGCCAGCAGTCCCCGGGGTTGGCGAACCCTCCGGGAAAAACTGTTTTTT. Translation gives CASSPRGWRTLREKLFF.

The rearrangement links TRBV28 to TRBJ2-1, with a tentative D call TRBD2 (5 bases). V was pared by 3 bases and J by 12 bases, with 12 bases between. The CDR3 has 12 amino acids. The germline CDR1 and CDR2 sequences are MDHEN and SYDVKM. The chain's CDR3 is CASSLTLGGQFF. The DNA for the CDR3 is TGTGCCAGCAGTTTGACACTAGGTGGGCAGTTCTTC.

The genes are TRBV5-1 and TRBJ1-1; TRBD1 matches at 8 bases. There are 15 residues in the CDR3. Germline V gene data show CDR1 as SGHRS and CDR2 as YFSETQ. The J segment lost 0 bases and the V segment lost 4 bases, leaving 5 bases of the junction unmatched. The DNA of the CDR3 is TGCGCCAGCAGCGAGACAGGGGACCTGAACACTGAAGCTTTCTTT. Its protein is CASSETGDLNTEAFF. Full variable domain (rest looked up from reference TRBV5-1 and TRBJ1-1): KAGVTQTPRYLIKTRGQQVTLSCSPISGHRSVSWYQQTPGQGLQFLFEYFSETQRNKGNFPGRFSGRQFSNSRSEMNVSTLELGDSALYLCASSETGDLNTEAFFGQGTRLTVV.

V usage is TRBV27 and J usage is TRBJ1-3; no firm D call. This CDR3 comprises 14 residues. CDR1 and CDR2 (germline): MNHEY, SMNVEV (reference sequence). V dropped 6 bases and J dropped 4 bases, with 13 bases sitting between them. The CDR3 region has the DNA TGTGCCAGCAGGTCTTTATCAATCGGAAACACCATATATTTT. Protein product: CASRSLSIGNTIYF.

This clone showed up just once. The chain employs TRBV7-2 and TRBJ2-2; D unclear. The CDR3 consists of 12 residues. Trimming took off 5 bases at V and 7 bases at J, with 8 bases between the two ends. Germline V gene sequence: CDR1 SGHTA, CDR2 FQGNSA. CDR3 protein: CASSPPIGELFF. DNA of the CDR3: TGTGCCAGCAGCCCCCCAATCGGGGAGCTGTTTTTT.

V usage is TRBV5-1 and J usage is TRBJ1-1; tentatively, D is TRBD1 (5 bases). Germline CDR1 is SGHRS and CDR2 is YFSETQ. The CDR3 is made up of 16 amino acids. V gave up 1 base and J gave up 3 bases, with 16 bases separating them. CDR3 nucleotide sequence: TGCGCCAGCAGCTTGCTCCCAGAAGGGGTCGACACTGAAGCTTTCTTT. This gives the protein CASSLLPEGVDTEAFF.

The rearrangement links TRBV7-3 to TRBJ2-3; 7 positions match TRBD2. Trimming took 2 bases from V and 2 from J; bases not matched to a gene: 7. CDR1 and CDR2 from the germline V gene are SGHTA and FQGTGA. There are 16 residues in the CDR3. CDR3 residues: CASSLYVGGNTDTQYF. The CDR3 DNA sequence: TGTGCCAGCAGCTTATACGTCGGGGGGAACACAGATACGCAGTATTTT.

This chain uses TRBV7-9 with TRBJ2-3; no clear D gene. CDR3 length: 12 amino acids. CDR1 SEHNR and CDR2 FQNEAQ come from the germline V gene (reference sequence). V was trimmed by 3 bases and J by 7 bases, leaving 8 bases between them. The CDR3: CASSFSPNTQYF. The CDR3 coding sequence is TGTGCCAGCAGCTTCTCTCCTAATACGCAGTATTTT. Using reference TRBV7-9 and TRBJ2-3 for the parts outside the CDR3, the full variable domain is DTGVSQNPRHKITKRGQNVTFRCDPISEHNRLYWYRQTLGQGPEFLTYFQNEAQLEKSRLLSDRFSAERPKGSFSTLEIQRTEQGDSAMYLCASSFSPNTQYFGPGTRLTVL.

This clone was observed once. The V call is TRBV5-1, the J call TRBJ2-5; D is possibly TRBD1 or TRBD2 (7 bases each). The CDR3 spans 17 residues. Germline V gene sequence: CDR1 SGHRS, CDR2 YFSETQ. Trimming stripped 4 bases from V and 3 bases from J, with 22 bases between. CDR3 in amino acids: CASSPPVGRGGEETQYF. CDR3 bases: TGCGCCAGCAGCCCCCCAGTGGGCAGGGGGGGGGAAGAGACCCAGTACTTC.

V is TRBV7-8 and J is TRBJ1-1; a possible D gene is TRBD1 (5 bases). Germline V gene lookup returns CDR1 SGHVS and CDR2 FQNEAQ. The ends were cut back, 3 bases at V and 3 bases at J, with 8 bases in the middle. The length of the CDR3 is 13 residues. In DNA, the CDR3 is TGTGCCAGCAGCTTCAGGGTAGACACTGAAGCTTTCTTT. This gives the protein CASSFRVDTEAFF. The full variable domain, completed using reference TRBV7-8 and TRBJ1-1, is GAGVSQSPRYKVAKRGQDVALRCDPISGHVSLFWYQQALGQGPEFLTYFQNEAQLDKSGLPSDRFFAERPEGSVSTLKIQRTQQEDSAVYLCASSFRVDTEAFFGQGTRLTVV.

The V call is TRBV4-1, the J call TRBJ2-1; TRBD2 aligns across 13 bases. V trimming: 4 bases; J trimming: 8 bases; junction bases outside the gene matches: 11. This CDR3 comprises 17 residues. Germline V lookup: CDR1 MGHRA, CDR2 YSYEKL. The CDR3 protein is CASSPRLTSGRMDEQFF. CDR3 sequence (DNA): TGCGCCAGCAGCCCCCGGCTGACTAGCGGGAGGATGGATGAGCAGTTCTTC.

The genes are TRBV5-6 and TRBJ1-1, with D unresolved. Germline V lookup: CDR1 SGHDT, CDR2 YYEEEE. CDR3 length equals 14 residues. V was clipped by 5 bases and J by 0 bases, with 11 bases between them. The CDR3 reads CASSPQTVNTEAFF. The CDR3 DNA is TGTGCCAGCAGTCCACAAACAGTGAACACTGAAGCTTTCTTT.

A note on this clone: The sample carries other DNA sequences with the same CDR3. The chain has TRBV29-1 and TRBJ1-1, with unresolved D. Germline assignment: CDR1 SQVTM and CDR2 ANQGSEA. Between the trimmed V and J ends, which lost 2 bases and 0 bases, there was a span of 7 bases. The length of the CDR3 is 13 residues. The CDR3 nucleotides are TGCAGCGTTGAACGAGACCTGAACACTGAAGCTTTCTTT. Amino acid sequence: CSVERDLNTEAFF.

The rearrangement joins TRBV5-1 to TRBJ1-2; possibly TRBD1 for D (6 bases). The germline CDR1 and CDR2 sequences are SGHRS and YFSETQ. This CDR3 is built from 16 residues. Trimming removed 4 bases at V and 1 base at J, with 17 bases between. The CDR3 DNA is TGCGCCAGCAGCCAAGGCCCGGGGGCCGTTAACTATGGCTACACCTTC. Translated: CASSQGPGAVNYGYTF.

CDR3: CASSESDSRDHGYTF. The CDR3 region has the DNA TGTGCCAGCAGTGAATCGGATTCCAGGGATCATGGCTACACCTTC. V and J are TRBV6-1 and TRBJ1-2; tentative D call: TRBD1 (5 bases). Germline V gene data show CDR1 as MNHNS and CDR2 as SASEGT. V was trimmed by 2 bases and J by 6 bases, leaving 16 bases between them. This CDR3 region has 15 residues.

This chain joins TRBV28 and TRBJ1-5; possible D gene TRBD1, 6 bases. The V and J ends lost 3 bases and 4 bases respectively, with 22 bases between them. The length of the CDR3 is 18 residues. Germline V gives CDR1 MDHEN, CDR2 SYDVKM. CDR3 nucleotide sequence: TGTGCCAGCAGTTTCCCCGGGTTGGGCAGGGACAATAATCAGCCCCAGCATTTT. Its protein is CASSFPGLGRDNNQPQHF.

This rearrangement joins TRBV5-4 to TRBJ2-3; 9 bases align to TRBD1. V lost 4 bases to trimming and J lost 0 bases; unmatched junction nucleotides: 3. The CDR3 totals 15 residues. CDR1 is SGHNT and CDR2 is YYREEE in the germline V gene (reference sequence). The CDR3 reads CASSRTGASTDTQYF. The DNA for the CDR3 is TGTGCCAGCAGCCGGACAGGGGCTAGCACAGATACGCAGTATTTT.

V gene TRBV27 combines with J gene TRBJ2-5; no clear D gene. V lost 0 bases and J lost 5, with 13 bases in between. This CDR3 region has 15 residues. Germline CDR1 reads MNHEY; CDR2 reads SMNVEV (reference sequence). CDR3 amino acids: CASSLSPKGRETQYF. The CDR3 bases are TGTGCCAGCAGTTTATCACCTAAGGGCCGCGAGACCCAGTACTTC.

V usage is TRBV9 and J usage is TRBJ2-1; D is tentatively TRBD1 or TRBD2 (6 bases each). The ends were cut back, 4 bases at V and 3 bases at J, with 14 bases in the middle. The CDR3 has 15 amino acids. Germline CDR1 SGDLS, CDR2 YYNGEE. CDR3 DNA sequence: TGTGCCAGCAGCACGGGGGCTATCAGCTACAATGAGCAGTTCTTC. Residues: CASSTGAISYNEQFF.

The chain recombines TRBV6-6 with TRBJ2-3, with D possibly called TRBD1 or TRBD2 (6 bases each). Germline loops: CDR1 MNHNY, CDR2 SVGAGI (reference sequence). V was shortened by 6 bases and J by 2 bases, with 15 bases between the two germline ends. The CDR3 covers 15 residues. The CDR3 sequence: CASSHRGVVTDTQYF. For the CDR3, the DNA is TGTGCCAGCAGCCATAGGGGGGTGGTCACAGATACGCAGTATTTT.